This T cell receptor (beta chain) was sequenced in a study of blood T cell dynamics during melanoma immunotherapy. This CDR3 comprises 14 residues. V was clipped by 4 bases and J by 2 bases, with 11 bases between them. Germline V lookup: CDR1 SGHNT, CDR2 YYREEE (reference sequence). Sequenced by immunoSEQ multiplex PCR; TCRdb stores in-frame clones only, minus some. The sample includes 6,000 to 8,000 clones, 88% of them seen just once. The time point was: week 3, after first cycle of checkpoint inhibitor. The rearrangement uses TRBV5-4 and TRBJ2-3; D not resolved. The clonotype was recovered from a human donor with melanoma. This specimen consisted of blood, obtained from a patient treated with checkpoint blockade. The CDR3 sequence: CASSPDVLTDTQYF. The CDR3 DNA follows: TGTGCCAGCAGCCCGGACGTACTCACAGATACGCAGTATTTT.